The 17 T cell receptor beta chains reported below all come from one sample, sequenced in a study of post-analysis software for immune sequencing data. Overall study findings and caveats: Roughly 5 TRBV segments, TRBV5-6, TRBV5-1 and TRBV20-1 among them, were found more frequent in patients than controls.

For these receptors, no antigen is known. The library was made from cDNA and included unique molecular identifiers. TCRdb itself ran the PCR reads through MiXCR, one entry per CDR3 protein. The repertoire holds 750,000 to 900,000 distinct CDR3 sequences, about 45% seen once, with 4.9% in the top ten. Sequencing was performed on blood. These receptors all come from a girl aged 5 to 17 with multiple sclerosis.

This clonotype was recorded a few times. CDR3: CASSPVPGLAGEWNAQYF. CDR3 nucleotides: TGTGCCAGCAGCCCGGTCCCGGGACTAGCGGGAGAATGGAACGCCCAGTACTTC. The chain links TRBV11-3 to TRBJ2-5, with 14 positions matching TRBD2. Germline CDR1 SGHNT, CDR2 YENEEA. The CDR3 is 18 amino acids. V trimming: 5 bases; J trimming: 9 bases; junction bases outside the gene matches: 17.

J is TRBJ2-7 and V is TRBV20-1, with D unresolved. The CDR3 is made up of 13 amino acids. Germline CDR1 and CDR2: DFQATT and SNEGSKA (reference sequence). The V gene lost 3 bases and the J gene lost 4 bases, with 13 bases spanning the gap. CDR3 sequence reads: CSARSSAIYEQYF. The CDR3 bases are TGCAGTGCTAGGAGCAGCGCAATTTACGAGCAGTACTTC.

The chain employs TRBV2 and TRBJ2-3, with 8 bases aligning to TRBD2. Germline V lookup: CDR1 SNHLY, CDR2 FYNNEI. This CDR3 region has 16 residues. With 4 bases clipped from V and 2 bases from J, the junction kept 8 bases outside the gene matches. In DNA form, the CDR3 reads TGTGCCAGCAGTGGAACTAGCGGAACACACACAGATACGCAGTATTTT. Translated, it gives CASSGTSGTHTDTQYF.

The genes are TRBV28 and TRBJ2-7; D gene unclear. Trimming took off 7 bases at V and 3 bases at J, with 10 bases between the two ends. The CDR3 is made up of 12 amino acids. The germline gives CDR1 MDHEN, CDR2 SYDVKM. In DNA, the CDR3 is TGTGCCAGCAACCTCGACGGCTACGAGCAGTACTTC. Translation: CASNLDGYEQYF.

The J gene is TRBJ1-6, the V gene TRBV7-8; TRBD1 is a possible D gene (6 bases). The CDR3 loop spans 15 amino acids. Per the germline V gene, CDR1 is SGHVS and CDR2 is FQNEAQ. Trimming cost V 6 bases and J 10 bases, with 19 bases left between them. CDR3 sequence reads: CASRLSPDSRSPLHF. CDR3 nucleotides: TGTGCCAGCAGATTATCCCCGGACAGTCGATCACCCCTCCACTTT. The variable domain in full, with the rest retrieved from reference TRBV7-8 and TRBJ1-6, is GAGVSQSPRYKVAKRGQDVALRCDPISGHVSLFWYQQALGQGPEFLTYFQNEAQLDKSGLPSDRFFAERPEGSVSTLKIQRTQQEDSAVYLCASRLSPDSRSPLHFGNGTRLTVT.

In this sample, this clonotype turned up once. The V call is TRBV6-1, the J call TRBJ2-1; 10 nucleotides match TRBD2. This CDR3 is 15 amino acids long. The germline V gene has CDR1 MNHNS and CDR2 SASEGT. After removal of 6 bases from V and 4 bases from J, the junction contained 6 bases not matched to a gene. CDR3 region: CASRSGTSVYNEQFF. CDR3 nucleotides: TGTGCCAGCAGATCCGGGACTAGCGTTTACAATGAGCAGTTCTTC.

This clonotype has more than one count but fewer than ten. This chain uses TRBV7-3 with TRBJ2-7; D gene unclear. The CDR3 is made up of 12 amino acids. Trimming removed 2 bases from V and 3 bases from J, with 5 bases in between. Germline assignment: CDR1 SGHTA and CDR2 FQGTGA. The CDR3 DNA reads TGTGCCAGCAGCTTATCGATCTACGAGCAGTACTTC. Its translation: CASSLSIYEQYF.

This clonotype was seen a handful of times. The chain links TRBV9 to TRBJ2-5; the D is unclear. The CDR3 is 13 amino acids. Germline V gene sequence: CDR1 SGDLS, CDR2 YYNGEE. V was clipped by 0 bases and J by 4 bases, with 7 bases between them. CDR3 nucleotide sequence: TGTGCCAGCAGCGTAGGGCCCGGAGAGACCCAGTACTTC. It is translated as CASSVGPGETQYF.

The J gene is TRBJ2-3, the V gene TRBV29-1; D call uncertain. Germline CDR1 and CDR2: SQVTM and ANQGSEA. V was trimmed by 8 bases and J by 3 bases, leaving 12 bases between them. The CDR3 spans 12 residues. The CDR3 DNA follows: TGCAGCACCGAAGTAGGGACAGATACGCAGTATTTT. Amino acid sequence: CSTEVGTDTQYF.

This clonotype was counted a few times. J is TRBJ2-1 and V is TRBV7-8, with 9 bases that match TRBD2. With V trimmed by 0 bases and J by 5 bases, 11 bases remained unmatched. CDR1 is SGHVS, CDR2 FQNEAQ, per germline. CDR3 length: 18 amino acids. As DNA, the CDR3 is TGTGCCAGCAGCTTAGCAGCAATAGCGGGAGAGTTACACAATGAGCAGTTCTTC. Protein product: CASSLAAIAGELHNEQFF.

This rearrangement joins TRBV6-5 to TRBJ2-1; TRBD2 agrees at 9 bases. The CDR3 spans 16 residues. Trimming cost V 4 bases and J 2 bases; bases outside gene matches: 6. CDR1 MNHEY and CDR2 SVGAGI come from the germline V gene. The CDR3 region is CASSSTTSGPYNEQFF. The CDR3 nucleotides are TGTGCCAGCAGTTCCACGACTAGCGGACCCTACAATGAGCAGTTCTTC.

CDR3 sequence (DNA): TGTGCCACCAGTGCCCCGGGACAGAGTTACAATGAGCAGTTCTTC. It translates to CATSAPGQSYNEQFF. This rearrangement joins TRBV24-1 to TRBJ2-1, with 7 bases identical to TRBD1. Unmatched junction bases numbered 7, after V lost 5 bases and J lost 4 bases. The CDR3 is made up of 15 amino acids. The germline V gene has CDR1 KGHDR and CDR2 SFDVKD.

This clonotype has only a few counts. V gene TRBV10-3 combines with J gene TRBJ1-1; D gene uncertain. The ends were cut back, 4 bases at V and 3 bases at J, with 18 bases in the middle. Germline lookup yields CDR1 ENHRY and CDR2 SYGVKD. The length of the CDR3 is 16 residues. As DNA, the CDR3 is TGTGCCATCAGTGGAGGAATCCCCTCTAGGGACACTGAAGCTTTCTTT. Its translation: CAISGGIPSRDTEAFF.

The rearrangement uses TRBV2 and TRBJ2-1; D is perhaps TRBD1 or TRBD2 (5 bases each). V was clipped by 1 base and J by 0 bases, with 10 bases between them. CDR1 and CDR2 from the germline V gene are SNHLY and FYNNEI. The length of the CDR3 is 16 residues. This CDR3 reads CASSEGDPGSYNEQFF. CDR3 sequence (DNA): TGTGCCAGCAGTGAAGGGGACCCAGGCTCCTACAATGAGCAGTTCTTC.

The chain has TRBV9 and TRBJ1-1; D uncertain. V was shortened by 0 bases and J by 0 bases, with 15 bases between the two germline ends. This CDR3 is 17 amino acids long. Germline CDR1 SGDLS, CDR2 YYNGEE. The DNA of the CDR3 is TGTGCCAGCAGCGTAGCTCCTGGACGAGCCCTGAACACTGAAGCTTTCTTT. It translates to CASSVAPGRALNTEAFF. Full variable domain (rest looked up from reference TRBV9 and TRBJ1-1): DSGVTQTPKHLITATGQRVTLRCSPRSGDLSVYWYQQSLDQGLQFLIQYYNGEERAKGNILERFSAQQFPDLHSELNLSSLELGDSALYFCASSVAPGRALNTEAFFGQGTRLTVV.

The rearrangement links TRBV10-3 to TRBJ2-7; 8 bases line up with TRBD1. With 8 bases clipped from V and 5 bases from J, the junction kept 14 bases outside the gene matches. The V gene's germline CDR1 is ENHRY and CDR2 SYGVKD. The CDR3 length is 15 residues. CDR3 protein: CAIGRLAQGAHEQYF. CDR3 sequence (DNA): TGTGCCATCGGGAGATTGGCCCAGGGGGCCCACGAGCAGTACTTC.

This clonotype was observed a few times. V is TRBV7-8 and J is TRBJ2-3; the match to TRBD2 covers 7 bases. V gave up 3 bases and J gave up 4 bases; unmatched junction bases: 7. CDR3 length: 15 amino acids. Germline values: CDR1 SGHVS, CDR2 FQNEAQ. This CDR3 is CASSFGTTEADTQYF. CDR3 DNA sequence: TGTGCCAGCAGCTTCGGGACTACAGAAGCAGATACGCAGTATTTT.